A selection of T cell receptor beta chains follows, all from one sample in a study of cytomegalovirus exposure and HLA in healthy donors. Using immunoSEQ multiplex PCR, the repertoire was profiled, and TCRdb retains in-frame clones only, with some absent. The data show about 130,000 clones, about four fifths seen once. The sequenced material came from PBMCs. All receptors derive from a man aged 30 to 39 in good health and CMV-seronegative. Both conserved end residues are part of each CDR3. A D gene is named only where the DNA matches it firmly. Clone sizes are given selectively: once, few, many, or a class where the clone is expanded.

d_gene	abundance	v_gene	len	j_gene	CDR3nt	CDR3aa
.	.	TRBV7-9	14	TRBJ2-3	TGTGCCAGCAGTCCTTCTAGTAGCCCAGATACGCAGTATTTT	CASSPSSSPDTQYF
.	.	TRBV6-4	13	TRBJ2-5	TGTGCCAGCAGTGGGACTATCCAAGAGACCCAGTACTTC	CASSGTIQETQYF
.	.	TRBV5-5	14	TRBJ2-7	TGTGCCAGCAGACTGGAGGGGTCTCTGTACGAGCAGTACTTC	CASRLEGSLYEQYF
.	.	TRBV5-5	13	TRBJ1-2	TGTGCCAGCAGCTTTACATTTAACTATGGCTACACCTTC	CASSFTFNYGYTF
.	.	TRBV2	14	TRBJ2-2	TGTGCTAGCAGTGCCAGGGTTGGCACCGGGGAGCTGTTTTTT	CASSARVGTGELFF
.	.	TRBV30	12	TRBJ1-2	TGTGCCTGGAGTAATGGGGACACTGGCTACACCTTC	CAWSNGDTGYTF
.	once	TRBV7-9	15	TRBJ1-5	TGTGCCAGCAGCTATGGGGCAGGGGAAAATCAGCCCCAGCATTTT	CASSYGAGENQPQHF
TRBD1	.	TRBV7-6	15	TRBJ2-1	TGTGCCAGCACAGACCTTAGACAGGGGGCCAATGAGCAGTTCTTC	CASTDLRQGANEQFF
.	.	TRBV13	14	TRBJ2-2	TGTGCCAGCAGCCCCGAACGGGAATCTGGGGAGCTGTTTTTT	CASSPERESGELFF
TRBD1	.	TRBV5-1	13	TRBJ1-2	TGCGCCAGCAGCTTGTCAGGGGGAGATGGCTACACCTTC	CASSLSGGDGYTF
TRBD1	.	TRBV28	14	TRBJ1-5	TGTGCCAGCAGTTTGGCAGGGGGCGTTCAGCCCCAGCATTTT	CASSLAGGVQPQHF
.	.	TRBV6-1	16	TRBJ1-3	TGTGCCAGCAGTGAAAACAGAGCAATCTCTGGAAACACCATATATTTT	CASSENRAISGNTIYF
TRBD1	.	TRBV25-1	13	TRBJ2-7	TGTGCCAGCAGTGTGGCAGGGGGCTACGAGCAGTACTTC	CASSVAGGYEQYF
.	.	TRBV6-6	13	TRBJ1-5	TGTGCCAGCAGCCCCCAGGGTAATCAGCCCCAGCATTTT	CASSPQGNQPQHF
.	.	TRBV5-6	13	TRBJ1-2	TGTGCCAGCAGCTTAGCGGGGGGCTATGGCTACACCTTC	CASSLAGGYGYTF
.	.	TRBV5-4	16	TRBJ1-4	TGTGCCAGCAGTCGGGAGCCGGCGGGTTTCAATGAAAAACTGTTTTTT	CASSREPAGFNEKLFF
.	.	TRBV4-1	16	TRBJ1-2	TGCGCCAGCAGCCAAGCGGTGGACCAGGGGCTGTACGGCTACACCTTC	CASSQAVDQGLYGYTF
.	.	TRBV5-1	15	TRBJ1-1	TGCGCCAGCAGCTTGGATGGGGCACAGGCACTCGGAGCTTTCTTT	CASSLDGAQALGAFF
.	.	TRBV7-2	17	TRBJ1-2	TGTGCCAGCAGCTTAGTTACTGGCGGGCGGTCTAACTATGGCTACACCTTC	CASSLVTGGRSNYGYTF
.	.	TRBV6-6	15	TRBJ1-4	TGTGCCAGCAACTCCCGGGGGGGGTTTAGTGAAAAACTGTTTTTT	CASNSRGGFSEKLFF
.	.	TRBV5-6	14	TRBJ2-3	TGTGCCAGCAGCTTGGGTATTCGGACAGATACGCAGTATTTT	CASSLGIRTDTQYF
.	.	TRBV5-5	16	TRBJ2-5	TGTGCCAGCAGCCGGACACTAAGAAAGAGCCAAGAGACCCAGTACTTC	CASSRTLRKSQETQYF
.	.	TRBV27	14	TRBJ1-5	TGTGCCAGCAGGACTCAGGGGAACAATCAGCCCCAGCATTTT	CASRTQGNNQPQHF
.	.	TRBV6-5	14	TRBJ1-5	TGTGCCAGCAGTCCCTTTGGCAGCAATCAGCCCCAGCATTTT	CASSPFGSNQPQHF
.	.	TRBV5-1	15	TRBJ2-3	TGCGCCAGCAGCCGAAACACAGAACGCACAGATACGCAGTATTTT	CASSRNTERTDTQYF
TRBD2	.	TRBV7-8	16	TRBJ2-7	TGTGCCAGCAGCTTAGCCCCCGCGGGAGTGTTTTACGAGCAGTACTTC	CASSLAPAGVFYEQYF
.	.	TRBV2	15	TRBJ1-6	TGTGCCAGCAGCTCCGAGGGGGGGGATAGGTCACCCCTCCACTTT	CASSSEGGDRSPLHF
TRBD1	once	TRBV27	13	TRBJ2-5	TGTGCCAGCAGTTTCACAGGGGAAGAGACCCAGTACTTC	CASSFTGEETQYF
.	.	TRBV23-1	16	TRBJ2-7	TGCGCCAGCAGTCAATTGAGAGCAGGAAACCGCTACGAGCAGTACTTC	CASSQLRAGNRYEQYF
TRBD2	.	TRBV6-5	15	TRBJ2-5	TGTGCCAGCAGAAGTACTAGCGGGGGGGGAGAGACCCAGTACTTC	CASRSTSGGGETQYF
.	.	TRBV7-9	14	TRBJ1-1	TGTGCCAGCAGCTTCTCAGGGGCTCCTACTGAAGCTTTCTTT	CASSFSGAPTEAFF
.	.	TRBV7-9	15	TRBJ2-2	TGTGCCAGCAGCGGCCTAGGGGCGCAGACCGGGGAGCTGTTTTTT	CASSGLGAQTGELFF
.	.	TRBV9	14	TRBJ2-3	TGTGCCAGCAGCGCCAGCGGGAGCACAGATACGCAGTATTTT	CASSASGSTDTQYF
.	.	TRBV19	15	TRBJ2-5	TGTGCCAGTAGTACCGGACGCAGGGCCGGGGAGACCCAGTACTTC	CASSTGRRAGETQYF
.	once	TRBV28	14	TRBJ1-4	TGTGCCAGCAGTGCCAGGGGCGAGGACGAAAAACTGTTTTTT	CASSARGEDEKLFF
TRBD1	.	TRBV30	13	TRBJ1-5	TGTGCCTGGAGTGTACAGGGGAATCAGCCCCAGCATTTT	CAWSVQGNQPQHF
TRBD1	.	TRBV4-2	15	TRBJ1-1	TGTGCCAGCAGCCAAAACAGGGGGCAGGGCACTGAAGCTTTCTTT	CASSQNRGQGTEAFF
TRBD2	.	TRBV6-5	16	TRBJ2-1	TGTGCCAGCAGTTGGGACTACACAAAATCCTACAATGAGCAGTTCTTC	CASSWDYTKSYNEQFF
.	.	TRBV28	14	TRBJ2-5	TGTGCCAGCAGTTTTGCGGGGCAAAAAGAGACCCAGTACTTC	CASSFAGQKETQYF
TRBD1	.	TRBV14	15	TRBJ1-1	TGTGCCAGCAGCCAGGACAGGGGGGTGAACACTGAAGCTTTCTTT	CASSQDRGVNTEAFF
.	.	TRBV6-6	14	TRBJ2-7	TGTGCCAGCAGACCCTGGGGGCCTGGTTACGAGCAGTACTTC	CASRPWGPGYEQYF
TRBD1	.	TRBV5-1	14	TRBJ2-5	TGCGCCAGCAGCTTGGATAGGGGGCGAGAGACCCAGTACTTC	CASSLDRGRETQYF
TRBD1	.	TRBV7-2	16	TRBJ1-5	TGTGCCAGCAGCGTAGACGCAGGGGGCTCGAGTCAGCCCCAGCATTTT	CASSVDAGGSSQPQHF
TRBD2	once	TRBV6-1	16	TRBJ2-2	TGTGCCAGCAGTGATGGGGCTAGCGGGAGCGCCGGGGAGCTGTTTTTT	CASSDGASGSAGELFF